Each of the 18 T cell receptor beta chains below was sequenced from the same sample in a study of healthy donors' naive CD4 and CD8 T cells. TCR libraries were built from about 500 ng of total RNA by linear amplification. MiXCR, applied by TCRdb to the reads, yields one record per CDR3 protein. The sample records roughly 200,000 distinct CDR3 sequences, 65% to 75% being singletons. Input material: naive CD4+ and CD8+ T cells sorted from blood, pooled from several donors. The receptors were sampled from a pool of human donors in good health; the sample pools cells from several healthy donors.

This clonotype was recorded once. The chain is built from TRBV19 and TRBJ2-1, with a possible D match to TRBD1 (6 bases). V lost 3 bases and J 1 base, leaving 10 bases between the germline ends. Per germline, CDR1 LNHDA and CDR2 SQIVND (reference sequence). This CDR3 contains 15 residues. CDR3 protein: CASSIVQGSYNEQFF. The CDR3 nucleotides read TGTGCCAGTAGTATTGTCCAGGGGTCCTACAATGAGCAGTTCTTC.

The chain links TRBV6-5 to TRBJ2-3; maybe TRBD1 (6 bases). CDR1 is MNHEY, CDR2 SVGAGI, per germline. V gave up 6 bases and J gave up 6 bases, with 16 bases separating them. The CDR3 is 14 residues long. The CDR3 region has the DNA TGTGCCAGCAGCCCGCCAGGGGAGATGGATACGCAGTATTTT. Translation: CASSPPGEMDTQYF.

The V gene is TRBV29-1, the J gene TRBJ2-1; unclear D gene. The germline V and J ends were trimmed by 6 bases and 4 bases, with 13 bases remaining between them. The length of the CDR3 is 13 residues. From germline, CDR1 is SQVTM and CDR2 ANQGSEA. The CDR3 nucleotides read TGCAGCGTCCTCAATTTTACTTACAATGAGCAGTTCTTC. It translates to CSVLNFTYNEQFF.

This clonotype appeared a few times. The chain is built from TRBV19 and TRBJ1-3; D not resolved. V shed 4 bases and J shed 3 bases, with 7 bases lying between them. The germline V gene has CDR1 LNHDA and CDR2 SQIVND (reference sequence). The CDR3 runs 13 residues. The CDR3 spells CASSNYDGNTIYF. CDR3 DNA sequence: TGTGCCAGTAGTAACTACGATGGAAACACCATATATTTT.

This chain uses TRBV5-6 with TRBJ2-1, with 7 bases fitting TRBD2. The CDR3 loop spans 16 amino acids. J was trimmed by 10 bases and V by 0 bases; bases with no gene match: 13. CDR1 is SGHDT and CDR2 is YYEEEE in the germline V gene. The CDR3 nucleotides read TGTGCCAGCAGCTTGGAATTGGCGGGGGACCCTGGCGAGCAGTTCTTC. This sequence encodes CASSLELAGDPGEQFF.

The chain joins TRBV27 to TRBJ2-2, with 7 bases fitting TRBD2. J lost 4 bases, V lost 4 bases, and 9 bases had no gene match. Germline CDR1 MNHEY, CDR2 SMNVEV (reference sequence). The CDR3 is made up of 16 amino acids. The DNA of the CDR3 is TGTGCCAGCAGTTCCCATAGGACTAGAGTCACCGGGGAGCTGTTTTTT. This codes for CASSSHRTRVTGELFF.

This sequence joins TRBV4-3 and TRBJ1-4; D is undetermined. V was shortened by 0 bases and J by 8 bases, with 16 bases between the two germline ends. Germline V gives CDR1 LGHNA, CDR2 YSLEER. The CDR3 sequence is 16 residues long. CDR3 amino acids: CASSQDQPLADEKLFF. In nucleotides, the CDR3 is TGCGCCAGCAGCCAAGATCAGCCCCTCGCGGACGAAAAACTGTTTTTT.

In DNA form, the CDR3 reads TGTGCCAGCAGTTTCGCGGGCGGGGGCTCTGGAAACACCATATATTTT. Its translation is CASSFAGGGSGNTIYF. This rearrangement joins TRBV6-5 to TRBJ1-3; D perhaps matches TRBD1 (5 bases). Trimming shortened V by 4 bases and J by 0 bases, and 13 bases separated the two germline ends. This CDR3 contains 16 residues. Per germline, CDR1 MNHEY and CDR2 SVGAGI.

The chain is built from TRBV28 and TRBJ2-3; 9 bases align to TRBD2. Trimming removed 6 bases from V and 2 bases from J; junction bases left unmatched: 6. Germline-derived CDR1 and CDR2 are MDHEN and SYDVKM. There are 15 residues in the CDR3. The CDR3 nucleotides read TGTGCCAGCAGGTCCGGGACTAGCCTCACAGATACGCAGTATTTT. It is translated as CASRSGTSLTDTQYF.

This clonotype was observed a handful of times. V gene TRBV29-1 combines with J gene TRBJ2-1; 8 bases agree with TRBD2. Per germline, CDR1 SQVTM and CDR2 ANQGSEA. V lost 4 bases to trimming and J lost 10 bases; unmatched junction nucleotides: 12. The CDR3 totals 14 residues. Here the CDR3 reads CSVGARAGAAEQFF. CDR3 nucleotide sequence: TGCAGCGTTGGGGCCCGAGCGGGAGCGGCAGAGCAGTTCTTC.

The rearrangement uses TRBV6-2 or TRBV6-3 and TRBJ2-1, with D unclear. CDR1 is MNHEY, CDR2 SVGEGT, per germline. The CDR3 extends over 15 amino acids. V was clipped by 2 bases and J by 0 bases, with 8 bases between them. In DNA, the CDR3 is TGTGCCAGCAGTTACGATGGGTTCTCCTACAATGAGCAGTTCTTC. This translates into CASSYDGFSYNEQFF.

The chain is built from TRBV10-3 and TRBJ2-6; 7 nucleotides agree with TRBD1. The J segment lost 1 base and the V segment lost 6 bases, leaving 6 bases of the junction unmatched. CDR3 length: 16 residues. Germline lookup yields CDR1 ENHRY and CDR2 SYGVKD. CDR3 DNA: TGTGCCATCAGAGACAGGGTGTTGTCTGGGGCCAACGTCCTGACTTTC. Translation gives CAIRDRVLSGANVLTF.

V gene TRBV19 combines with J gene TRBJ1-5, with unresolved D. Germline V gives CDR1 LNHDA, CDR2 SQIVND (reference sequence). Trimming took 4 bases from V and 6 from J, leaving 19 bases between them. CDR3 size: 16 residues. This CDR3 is CASSSGTAGRIQPQHF. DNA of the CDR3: TGTGCCAGTAGTAGCGGCACGGCGGGGAGGATTCAGCCCCAGCATTTT.

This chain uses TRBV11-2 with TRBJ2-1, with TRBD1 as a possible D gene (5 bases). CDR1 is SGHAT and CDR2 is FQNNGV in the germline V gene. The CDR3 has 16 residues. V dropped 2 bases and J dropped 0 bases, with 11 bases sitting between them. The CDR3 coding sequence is TGTGCCAGCAGCTTACAGGGCGCGAGCTCCTACAATGAGCAGTTCTTC. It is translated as CASSLQGASSYNEQFF.

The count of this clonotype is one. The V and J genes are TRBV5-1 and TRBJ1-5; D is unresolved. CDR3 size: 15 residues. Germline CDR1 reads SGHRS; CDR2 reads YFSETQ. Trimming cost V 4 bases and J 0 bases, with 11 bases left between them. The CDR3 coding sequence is TGCGCCAGCAGCCAGGACGGAAATAGCAATCAGCCCCAGCATTTT. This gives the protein CASSQDGNSNQPQHF. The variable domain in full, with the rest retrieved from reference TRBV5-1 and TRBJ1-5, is KAGVTQTPRYLIKTRGQQVTLSCSPISGHRSVSWYQQTPGQGLQFLFEYFSETQRNKGNFPGRFSGRQFSNSRSEMNVSTLELGDSALYLCASSQDGNSNQPQHFGDGTRLSIL.

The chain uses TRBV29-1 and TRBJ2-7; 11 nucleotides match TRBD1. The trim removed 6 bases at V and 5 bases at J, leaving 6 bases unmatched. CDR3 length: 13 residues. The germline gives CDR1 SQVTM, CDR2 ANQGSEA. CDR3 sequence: CSVWDRGRNEQYF. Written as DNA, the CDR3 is TGCAGCGTCTGGGACAGGGGGAGAAACGAGCAGTACTTC.

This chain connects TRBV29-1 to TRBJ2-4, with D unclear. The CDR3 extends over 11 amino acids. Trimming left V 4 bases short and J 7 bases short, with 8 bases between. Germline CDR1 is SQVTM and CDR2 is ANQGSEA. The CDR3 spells CSVVRDNIQYF. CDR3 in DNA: TGCAGCGTTGTGAGAGACAACATTCAGTACTTC.

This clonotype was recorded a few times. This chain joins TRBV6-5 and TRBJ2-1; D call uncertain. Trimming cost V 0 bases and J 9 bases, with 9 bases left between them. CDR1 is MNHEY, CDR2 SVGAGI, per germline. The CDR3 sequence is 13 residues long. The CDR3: CASSYSGIIEQFF. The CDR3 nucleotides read TGTGCCAGCAGTTACTCAGGCATCATTGAGCAGTTCTTC.